Below are 19 T cell receptor beta chains sequenced from a single sample in a study of graft-versus-host responses after intestinal transplantation. Generated by immunoSEQ multiplex PCR, the TCRdb table keeps only in-frame clones and is missing some. The data show about 36,000 clones, around 94% seen once. What these receptors recognize is not known. The material sequenced was unstimulated CD4+ T cells sorted from spleen or lymph node cells, taken before transplant. Source of these receptors: a human donor who was the organ donor for an intestinal transplant.

The chain recombines TRBV15 with TRBJ2-3; TRBD2 agrees at 13 bases. V shed 1 base and J 5 bases; nucleotides not matched to a gene: 0. Germline V CDR1 and CDR2: LNHNV, YYDKDF (reference sequence). The CDR3 length is 15 residues. This chain's CDR3 is CATSRGLAGGDTQYF. CDR3 DNA: TGTGCCACCAGCAGAGGACTAGCGGGGGGAGATACGCAGTATTTT.

The rearrangement joins TRBV5-1 to TRBJ2-5; no firm D call. This CDR3 region has 12 residues. From germline, CDR1 is SGHRS and CDR2 YFSETQ. Deletions cut 3 bases from V and 0 bases from J, with 3 bases between. CDR3 sequence reads: CASSSNQETQYF. The CDR3 DNA reads as TGCGCCAGCAGCTCGAACCAAGAGACCCAGTACTTC. The complete variable domain, with remaining parts taken from reference TRBV5-1 and TRBJ2-5, reads KAGVTQTPRYLIKTRGQQVTLSCSPISGHRSVSWYQQTPGQGLQFLFEYFSETQRNKGNFPGRFSGRQFSNSRSEMNVSTLELGDSALYLCASSSNQETQYFGPGTRLLVL.

J is TRBJ2-3 and V is TRBV5-1; D not certain. CDR3 length: 14 residues. Germline V gene sequence: CDR1 SGHRS, CDR2 YFSETQ. V dropped 0 bases and J dropped 2 bases, with 7 bases sitting between them. The CDR3 sequence: CASSLAWTTDTQYF. CDR3 coding DNA: TGCGCCAGCAGCTTGGCCTGGACCACAGATACGCAGTATTTT.

The chain links TRBV7-2 to TRBJ2-1, with 12 bases that match TRBD2. After removal of 4 bases from V and 8 bases from J, the junction contained 6 bases not matched to a gene. Germline CDR1 reads SGHTA; CDR2 reads FQGNSA. The CDR3 consists of 15 residues. The CDR3 DNA sequence: TGTGCCAGCAGCTGGCGGACTAGCGGGGCGTATGAGCAGTTCTTC. Its protein is CASSWRTSGAYEQFF.

DNA of the CDR3: TGTGCCAGCCGATGGGGACAGCTGATTAACTATGGCTACACCTTC. Residues: CASRWGQLINYGYTF. This rearrangement joins TRBV2 to TRBJ1-2; TRBD1 agrees at 7 bases. V was pared by 8 bases and J by 1 base, with 10 bases of the junction left unmatched. Per germline, CDR1 SNHLY and CDR2 FYNNEI. The CDR3 runs 15 residues. Supplemented by reference TRBV2 and TRBJ1-2, the full variable domain reads EPEVTQTPSHQVTQMGQEVILRCVPISNHLYFYWYRQILGQKVEFLVSFYNNEISEKSEIFDDQFSVERPDGSNFTLKIRSTKLEDSAMYFCASRWGQLINYGYTFGSGTRLTVV.

The count of this clone is one. The V gene is TRBV5-6, the J gene TRBJ2-1; 12 nucleotides agree with TRBD2. CDR1 is SGHDT and CDR2 is YYEEEE in the germline V gene. CDR3 length: 15 amino acids. V trimming: 3 bases; J trimming: 3 bases; junction bases outside the gene matches: 1. CDR3 coding DNA: TGTGCCAGCAGCTGGGGACTAGCGGGCTACAATGAGCAGTTCTTC. As protein: CASSWGLAGYNEQFF.

This chain joins TRBV19 and TRBJ1-5; 12 nucleotides match TRBD1. The J segment lost 3 bases and the V segment lost 3 bases, leaving 6 bases of the junction unmatched. This CDR3 is built from 17 residues. Germline V gene lookup returns CDR1 LNHDA and CDR2 SQIVND (reference sequence). The CDR3 DNA is TGTGCCAGTAGTATTTTAGGGACAGGGGGCAACAATCAGCCCCAGCATTTT. Translation: CASSILGTGGNNQPQHF. Full variable domain (outside the CDR3, taken from reference TRBV19 and TRBJ1-5): DGGITQSPKYLFRKEGQNVTLSCEQNLNHDAMYWYRQDPGQGLRLIYYSQIVNDFQKGDIAEGYSVSREKKESFPLTVTSAQKNPTAFYLCASSILGTGGNNQPQHFGDGTRLSIL.

This chain connects TRBV28 to TRBJ2-4; TRBD1 might be the D (5 bases). The CDR3 runs to 12 residues. The germline V gene has CDR1 MDHEN and CDR2 SYDVKM. V was pared by 7 bases and J by 5 bases, with 9 bases between. CDR3 sequence reads: CASTTAENIQYF. The CDR3, as DNA: TGTGCCAGCACGACAGCTGAAAACATTCAGTACTTC.

DNA of the CDR3: TGTGCCAGCAGTCCCGGGACAGAAGCCTCCTACGAGCAGTACTTC. Translated, it gives CASSPGTEASYEQYF. The rearrangement links TRBV6-5 to TRBJ2-7, with TRBD1 identical over 7 bases. Per the germline V gene, CDR1 is MNHEY and CDR2 is SVGAGI. The CDR3 has 15 residues. The V and J ends lost 5 bases and 0 bases, in that order; junction bases with no gene match: 7.

This chain connects TRBV5-1 to TRBJ1-5, with D possibly matching TRBD1 (6 bases). The CDR3 loop spans 14 amino acids. The V end was cut by 0 bases, the J end by 3 bases, with 7 bases between. The germline gives CDR1 SGHRS, CDR2 YFSETQ. In nucleotides, the CDR3 is TGCGCCAGCAGCTTGGGGGACAACAATCAGCCCCAGCATTTT. Protein product: CASSLGDNNQPQHF.

This clone was detected once. The J gene is TRBJ1-5, the V gene TRBV2; D remains unclear. CDR3 length: 13 amino acids. In germline, CDR1 is SNHLY, CDR2 FYNNEI. Trimming took 6 bases from V and 5 from J, leaving 11 bases between them. CDR3 in amino acids: CASRFQSYQPQHF. For the CDR3, the DNA is TGTGCCAGCAGGTTTCAGAGCTATCAGCCCCAGCATTTT.

The rearrangement links TRBV19 to TRBJ2-2; D is unclear. Trimming took off 3 bases at V and 5 bases at J, with 7 bases between the two ends. This CDR3 spans 13 amino acids. Germline lookup yields CDR1 LNHDA and CDR2 SQIVND (reference sequence). The CDR3 DNA is TGTGCCAGTAGTATTCTGAGAACCGGGGAGCTGTTTTTT. Residues: CASSILRTGELFF.

The chain links TRBV6-1 to TRBJ1-6; maybe TRBD1 (5 bases). Germline V gene data show CDR1 as MNHNS and CDR2 as SASEGT. Trimming shortened V by 2 bases and J by 1 base, and 12 bases separated the two germline ends. The CDR3 is 17 amino acids. The CDR3, as DNA: TGTGCCAGCAGTGAACCGCGGAGGGGATCCTATAATTCACCCCTCCACTTT. Its translation: CASSEPRRGSYNSPLHF.

The gene calls are TRBV25-1 and TRBJ1-1; D might be TRBD1 (6 bases). The CDR3 is 13 amino acids. The germline CDR1 and CDR2 sequences are MGHDK and SYGVNS. The V end lost 3 bases, the J end lost 7 bases, and 12 bases lay between the germline ends. The CDR3, as DNA: TGTGCCAGCAGTGAGGTTCTGGACAGTGAAGCTTTCTTT. Translation: CASSEVLDSEAFF.

J is TRBJ1-2 and V is TRBV5-4, with D unclear. Germline values: CDR1 SGHNT, CDR2 YYREEE (reference sequence). This CDR3 is built from 15 residues. The V end was cut by 4 bases, the J end by 0 bases, with 13 bases between. This CDR3 is CASSGRRRANYGYTF. CDR3 sequence (DNA): TGTGCCAGCAGCGGACGGCGCAGAGCTAACTATGGCTACACCTTC.

In its sample, this clone was seen once. The J gene is TRBJ2-5, the V gene TRBV7-2; 14 nucleotides agree with TRBD2. The CDR3 sequence is 16 residues long. Germline CDR1 and CDR2: SGHTA and FQGNSA. The ends lost 4 bases at V and 3 bases at J; junction bases unmatched: 4. The CDR3 DNA reads TGTGCCAGCAGCTACGGACTAGCGGGGGGCGAAGAGACCCAGTACTTC. Protein product: CASSYGLAGGEETQYF.

The chain combines TRBV4-3 with TRBJ2-2; D not certain. There are 13 residues in the CDR3. Germline loops: CDR1 LGHNA, CDR2 YSLEER. Trimming stripped 2 bases from V and 4 bases from J, with 5 bases between. CDR3 loop: CASSQYVTGELFF. The DNA for the CDR3 is TGCGCCAGCAGCCAATACGTCACCGGGGAGCTGTTTTTT.

The chain recombines TRBV28 with TRBJ1-2, with 10 bases that match TRBD1. This CDR3 contains 12 residues. Germline values: CDR1 MDHEN, CDR2 SYDVKM. Unmatched junction bases numbered 3, after V lost 7 bases and J lost 7 bases. This CDR3 reads CASTGTGVGYTF. For the CDR3, the DNA is TGTGCCAGCACCGGGACAGGGGTTGGCTACACCTTC.

This chain links TRBV6-1 with TRBJ2-5, with D maybe TRBD1 (6 bases). The CDR3 sequence is 13 residues long. Germline V gene lookup returns CDR1 MNHNS and CDR2 SASEGT. Deletions cut 5 bases from V and 3 bases from J, with 10 bases between. The CDR3 spells CASSLQGKETQYF. CDR3 in DNA: TGTGCCAGCAGTCTACAGGGTAAAGAGACCCAGTACTTC.